This T cell receptor (beta chain) was sequenced in a study of technical replicates of blood from several donors. Produced via immunoSEQ multiplex PCR; TCRdb's table is partial and in-frame only. The sample consists of 80,000 to 95,000 clones, 94% of them appearing once. Germline loops: CDR1 SNHLY, CDR2 FYNNEI. V gave up 7 bases and J gave up 10 bases; unmatched junction bases: 8. The CDR3 is 13 residues long. The source material was T cells isolated from PBMCs. This clonotype was obtained from a human donor in good health. This chain joins TRBV2 and TRBJ2-1, with TRBD2 matching 9 bases. CDR3 DNA: TGTGCCAGCAAGGGCGGGGGGGCCGTAGAGCAGTTCTTC. It specifies CASKGGGAVEQFF.